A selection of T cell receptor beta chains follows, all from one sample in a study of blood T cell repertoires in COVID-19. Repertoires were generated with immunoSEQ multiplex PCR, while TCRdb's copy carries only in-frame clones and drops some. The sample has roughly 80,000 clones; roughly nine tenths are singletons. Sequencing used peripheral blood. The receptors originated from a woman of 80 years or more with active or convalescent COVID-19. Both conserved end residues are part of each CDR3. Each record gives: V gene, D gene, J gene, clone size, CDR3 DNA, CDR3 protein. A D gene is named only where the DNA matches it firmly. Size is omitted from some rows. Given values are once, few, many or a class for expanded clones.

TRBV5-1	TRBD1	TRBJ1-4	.	TGCGCCAGCAGTTCTCAAGCCGGGACAGGGTTCGAAAAACTGTTTTTT	CASSSQAGTGFEKLFF
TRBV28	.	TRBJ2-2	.	TGTGCCAGCACCCCGGGACTCTCGGGCGGGGAGCTGTTTTTT	CASTPGLSGGELFF
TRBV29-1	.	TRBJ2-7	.	TGCAGCGTTGAGCAGGGGACAACCTACGAGCAGTACTTC	CSVEQGTTYEQYF
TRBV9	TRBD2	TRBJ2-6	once	TGTGCCAGCAGGGCGGGGGGCTCTGGGGCCAACGTCCTGACTTTC	CASRAGGSGANVLTF
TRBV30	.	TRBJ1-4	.	TGTGCCTGGAGTGTGGGGTGGCAGGGCAATGAAAAACTGTTTTTT	CAWSVGWQGNEKLFF
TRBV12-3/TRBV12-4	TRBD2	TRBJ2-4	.	TGTGCCAGCAGTTTAGGTAGCGGGGCCCAGTACTTC	CASSLGSGAQYF
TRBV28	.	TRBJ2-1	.	TGTGCCAGCAGTTTAGAGGAGACTATCGTTGGAAATGAGCAGTTCTTC	CASSLEETIVGNEQFF
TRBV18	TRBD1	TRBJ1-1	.	TGTGCCAGCTCACCACAGGGACAGGGGTCTGAAGCTTTCTTT	CASSPQGQGSEAFF
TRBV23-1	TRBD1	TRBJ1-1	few	TGCGCCAGCAGTCAATTTTCTCGGACAGGGGGCACTGAAGCTTTCTTT	CASSQFSRTGGTEAFF
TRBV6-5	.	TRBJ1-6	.	TGTGCCAGCAGTTACTCCGTAGGGAGGAATTCACCCCTCCACTTT	CASSYSVGRNSPLHF
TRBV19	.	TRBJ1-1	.	TGTGCCAGTAGGACCTACGCGGGCACTGAAGCTTTCTTT	CASRTYAGTEAFF
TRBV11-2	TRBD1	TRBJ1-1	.	TGTGCCAGCAGCTTCTGGCAGGGGGCTAGTCTGAACACTGAAGCTTTCTTT	CASSFWQGASLNTEAFF
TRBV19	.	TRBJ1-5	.	TGTGCCAGTAGTGACAGCAGGTTTGGCAATCAGCCCCAGCATTTT	CASSDSRFGNQPQHF
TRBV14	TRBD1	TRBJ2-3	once	TGTGCCAGCAGCCCTCGACAGGGGCAAGCGGAAGATACGCAGTATTTT	CASSPRQGQAEDTQYF